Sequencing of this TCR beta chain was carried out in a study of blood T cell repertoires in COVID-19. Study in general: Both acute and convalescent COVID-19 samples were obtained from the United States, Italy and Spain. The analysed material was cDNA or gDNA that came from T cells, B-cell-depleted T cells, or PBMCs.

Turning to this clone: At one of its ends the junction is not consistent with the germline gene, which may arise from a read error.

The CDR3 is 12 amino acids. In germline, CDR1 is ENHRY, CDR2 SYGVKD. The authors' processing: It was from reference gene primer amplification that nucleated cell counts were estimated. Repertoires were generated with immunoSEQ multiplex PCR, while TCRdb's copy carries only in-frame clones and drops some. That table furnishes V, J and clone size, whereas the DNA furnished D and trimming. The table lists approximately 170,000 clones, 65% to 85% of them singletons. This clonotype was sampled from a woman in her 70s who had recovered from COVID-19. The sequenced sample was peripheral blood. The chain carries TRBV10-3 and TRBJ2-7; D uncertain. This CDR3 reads CAISEAVRTQTF. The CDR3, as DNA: TGTGCCATCAGTGAGGCAGTTCGCACACAGACCTTC.